This T cell receptor (beta chain) came from a study of beta chain features in type 1 diabetes. Study-wide findings and caveats: VDJ junctions sequenced from type 1 diabetes patients showed fewer insertions and more deletions.

This clone was counted at least ten times. The antigen is unknown. CD45RO/CCR7/CD25/CD127/CD95/CD27 separated CD4+ naive, central memory, regulatory and stem cell-like memory cells by sorting. The authors reverse transcribed all of the isolated RNA, so sequencing captured expressed TCRB transcripts. Sequencing was performed with immunoSEQ multiplex PCR; in TCRdb, only in-frame clones are kept and a portion is missing. The sample lists about 220,000 clones; about a tenth were seen once. The source material was central memory CD4+ T cells from blood. This receptor was taken from a man younger than 30 in good health.

The CDR3 DNA reads TGTGCCAGCAGAAGCGCCACGTCCACAGATACGCAGTATTTT. This encodes CASRSATSTDTQYF. The V and J genes are TRBV6-5 and TRBJ2-3; D gene unclear. The V end was cut by 6 bases, the J end by 2 bases, with 12 bases between. CDR1 is MNHEY and CDR2 is SVGAGI in the germline V gene. This CDR3 has 14 residues.